This entry is about one T cell receptor beta chain. The data are from a study of OX40 agonist ivuxolimab in advanced cancers. Whole-study context: With a range of about 23 to 85, age averaged approximately 54 years, and 65% to 85% were male.

Trimming took 0 bases from V and 7 from J; bases not matched to a gene: 4. Germline CDR1 and CDR2: SGHRS and YFSETQ. There are 14 residues in the CDR3. Here immunoSEQ multiplex PCR was the method, and the copy in TCRdb shows in-frame clones only, minus some. The repertoire holds approximately 94,000 clones, with roughly 84% as singletons. Autoimmune disease history or systemic immunosuppression was exclusionary. Sequencing was performed on CD4+ or CD8+ T cells sorted from blood, taken in a trial of the OX40 agonist ivuxolimab. This TCR derives from an adult with an advanced solid tumor such as melanoma, head and neck, liver or kidney cancer. This rearrangement joins TRBV5-1 to TRBJ1-5; 7 bases are shared with TRBD1. CDR3 bases: TGCGCCAGCAGCTTGGATAGGGACAGCCAGCCCCAGCATTTT. As protein: CASSLDRDSQPQHF.